Shown below are 3 T cell receptor beta chains from a single sample sequenced in a study of OX40 agonist ivuxolimab in advanced cancers. Measured with immunoSEQ multiplex PCR; TCRdb has only the in-frame clones, and not every one. Of about 110,000 clones listed, approximately 90% were seen once; the top ten hold over 0.6%. The sample in question was CD4+ or CD8+ T cells sorted from blood, obtained in a trial of the OX40 agonist ivuxolimab. These receptors came from an adult with an advanced solid tumor such as melanoma, head and neck, liver or kidney cancer.

V and J are TRBV19 and TRBJ1-3, with D tentatively TRBD1 (6 bases). The V end lost 6 bases, the J end lost 1 base, and 10 bases lay between the germline ends. Looked up from germline, CDR1 is LNHDA and CDR2 is SQIVND (reference sequence). CDR3 size: 14 residues. The CDR3 bases are TGTGCCAGTAGCACAGGGCTTTCTGGAAACACCATATATTTT. Amino acid sequence: CASSTGLSGNTIYF.

This CDR3 is CASSYLSGTGFEKLFF. The CDR3 DNA reads as TGTGCCAGCAGTTACTTGTCCGGGACAGGGTTTGAGAAACTGTTTTTT. The chain couples TRBV6-5 to TRBJ1-4, with 9 bases lining up with TRBD1. With 1 base clipped from V and 11 bases from J, the junction kept 11 bases outside the gene matches. Germline V gene data show CDR1 as MNHEY and CDR2 as SVGAGI. This CDR3 spans 16 amino acids.

This clone was counted once. This chain joins TRBV14 and TRBJ1-2; D is unclear. With 0 bases removed from V and 8 bases from J, the gap between germline ends came to 22 bases. The germline gives CDR1 SGHDN, CDR2 FVKESK. The CDR3 has 17 residues. The CDR3 sequence: CASSQEYWVATGGGYTF. CDR3 DNA sequence: TGTGCCAGCAGCCAAGAATATTGGGTAGCAACGGGAGGAGGCTACACCTTC.